This T cell receptor beta chain emerged from a study of identical twins. Trimming took 6 bases from V and 4 from J, leaving 16 bases between them. This CDR3 comprises 15 residues. This clonotype occurred many times. Via MiXCR, TCRdb re-called the 5' RACE reads, giving one row per CDR3 protein. The repertoire consists of 200,000 to 250,000 distinct CDR3 sequences, with about 7% occurring once and the leading ten covering roughly 3.6%. The data were also submitted as part of a second study, on yellow fever vaccine responses in identical twins.

Source material: memory (CD45RO+) T cells sorted from blood. V gene TRBV12-3 or TRBV12-4 combines with J gene TRBJ2-1; a weak D match, TRBD2 (6 bases). This TCR derives from a young woman in good health. This CDR3 is CASSTGNGGYNEQFF. CDR3 DNA: TGTGCCAGCAGCACGGGAAATGGAGGGTACAATGAGCAGTTCTTC.